This T cell receptor beta chain emerged from a study of T cell repertoires in aging, cancer and after chemotherapy. Study overall: Over several months to years, re-sampled healthy donor repertoires clearly shared clones.

This CDR3 region has 12 residues. Trimming pared 2 bases from V and 0 bases from J, leaving 2 bases between. Germline CDR1 is KGHSH and CDR2 is LQKENI. Amplification of TCR beta used genomic DNA extracted from peripheral blood. Study-level results: These repertoire data do not allow conclusions about immunological memory after chemotherapy. In each cancer cohort, median generation probability increased across chemotherapy, suggesting thymic output rebounded. Age-matched healthy donors had significantly more diverse, less clonal blood TCR repertoires than untreated cancer patients.

A mixed TRB-A/B primer pool amplified rearranged TRB by multiplex touch-down PCR. In TCRdb, the multiplex PCR reads were re-called with MiXCR into one record per CDR3 protein. Of around 12,000 distinct CDR3 sequences listed, roughly a quarter were seen once; the top ten hold less than 2%. This clonotype was counted between two and nine times. The target antigen is unknown. This chain uses TRBV18 with TRBJ2-7; D not resolved. The TCR comes from a human donor in good health. Sequenced sample: blood. The CDR3 region has the DNA TGTGCCAGCTCACCAACCTCCTACGAGCAGTACTTC. Translating gives CASSPTSYEQYF. Looking up the rest from reference TRBV18 and TRBJ2-7 gives the full variable domain: NAGVMQNPRHLVRRRGQEARLRCSPMKGHSHVYWYRQLPEEGLKFMVYLQKENIIDESGMPKERFSAEFPKEGPSILRIQQVVRGDSAAYFCASSPTSYEQYFGPGTRLTVT.